The source of this TCR beta chain is a study of blood T cell repertoires in COVID-19. Study information: Italy, Spain and the United States were the sources of the convalescent and acute COVID-19 samples.

Germline values: CDR1 SGHDT, CDR2 YYEEEE. Germline trimming cut 6 bases from V and 0 bases from J; bases unmatched to any gene: 9. The length of the CDR3 is 16 residues. Per the study methods: Counts of nucleated cells, estimated from reference gene primer amplification, were obtained. Profiled with immunoSEQ multiplex PCR; TCRdb holds only in-frame clones, not every one. V and J calls and clone size are as listed in that table; D and trimming were resolved from the DNA. Of 200,000 or so clones listed, 70% to 90% were seen once; the top ten hold roughly 2.2%. The TCR sequence derives from a man between 65 and 85 years old with active or convalescent COVID-19. The sample comprised peripheral blood. V usage is TRBV5-6 and J usage is TRBJ2-3; 8 nucleotides line up with TRBD1. CDR3 DNA: TGTGCCAGCACCAGGGGGCTTCGGATTAGCACAGATACGCAGTATTTT. The encoded protein is CASTRGLRISTDTQYF.